A single sample gave rise to the 20 T cell receptor beta chains below, sequenced in a study of T cell changes during pregnancy in multiple sclerosis (dated by TCRdb to between 2018 and 2020). The receptor library was made with the immunoSEQ multiplex PCR assay. TCRdb retrieved this table from immuneACCESS and kept in-frame rearrangements only. Not all clones are present; in checked studies, unresolved V genes account for under half, and no reason is known for the remainder. Within this sample are some 90,000 clones, with around 91% of them counted one time only. In total, the top ten clones hold 1.5% to 2% of the sample. Specimen: peripheral blood, collected after pregnancy. The receptor source for this set is a female donor in good health, enrolled as a control in a pregnancy study.

This chain uses TRBV7-2 with TRBJ1-6, with no clear D. The CDR3 sequence is 17 residues long. Germline-derived CDR1 and CDR2 are SGHTA and FQGNSA. V lost 1 base to trimming and J lost 5 bases, with 15 bases between them. CDR3 DNA sequence: TGTGCCAGCAGCTTAGGGGGAACGAGGGTAGATAATTCACCCCTCCACTTT. Translation: CASSLGGTRVDNSPLHF.

This clone was observed a few times. J is TRBJ1-1 and V is TRBV30, with TRBD1 identical over 7 bases. Germline V CDR1 and CDR2: GTSNPN, SVGIG (reference sequence). V lost 3 bases and J lost 5; bases outside the gene matches: 6. The CDR3 runs 13 residues. CDR3 in DNA: TGTGCCTGGAGGATAGGCAGGGGGACTGAAGCTTTCTTT. Translated: CAWRIGRGTEAFF.

The chain is built from TRBV7-9 and TRBJ2-1; a weak D match, TRBD1 (6 bases). CDR1 is SEHNR, CDR2 FQNEAQ, per germline (reference sequence). This CDR3 comprises 15 residues. Deletions cut 1 base from V and 7 bases from J, with 14 bases between. DNA for the CDR3: TGTGCCAGCAGCTTAGTGGGGGCGACCCAAAATGAGCAGTTCTTC. As protein: CASSLVGATQNEQFF.

The CDR3 region has the DNA TGTGCCAGTAGTATCGGGCAGGGTAGCTCCTACGAGCAGTACTTC. Its protein product is CASSIGQGSSYEQYF. The genes are TRBV19 and TRBJ2-7; possibly TRBD1 for D (5 bases). V lost 3 bases and J lost 0, with 12 bases in between. Germline CDR1 is LNHDA and CDR2 is SQIVND (reference sequence). The CDR3 contains 15 residues.

The chain couples TRBV5-5 to TRBJ1-2; maybe TRBD1 (5 bases). The CDR3 spans 16 residues. Trimming left V 0 bases short and J 4 bases short, with 16 bases between. Germline loops: CDR1 SGHKS, CDR2 YYEKEE (reference sequence). The CDR3 reads CASSLGVGLNFYGYTF. In nucleotides, the CDR3 is TGTGCCAGCAGCTTGGGTGTGGGACTAAATTTCTATGGCTACACCTTC.

The gene calls are TRBV20-1 and TRBJ1-4; D is unclear. Germline V CDR1 and CDR2: DFQATT, SNEGSKA (reference sequence). The length of the CDR3 is 10 residues. Here the CDR3 reads CSPRKEKLFF. In nucleotides, the CDR3 is TGCAGCCCGAGGAAGGAAAAACTGTTTTTT.

The chain couples TRBV9 to TRBJ1-5; D unresolved. The germline gives CDR1 SGDLS, CDR2 YYNGEE. Deletions cut 1 base from V and 9 bases from J, with 11 bases between. CDR3 size: 13 residues. The chain's CDR3 is CASSVQDRGPQHF. The DNA for the CDR3 is TGTGCCAGCAGCGTACAGGATCGGGGGCCCCAGCATTTT.

V gene TRBV15 combines with J gene TRBJ2-1; D is ambiguous. Per germline, CDR1 LNHNV and CDR2 YYDKDF (reference sequence). The CDR3 has 12 residues. V was pared by 0 bases and J by 10 bases, with 7 bases between. The CDR3 bases are TGTGCCACCAGCAGAGAGAGGTCAGAGCAGTTCTTC. It encodes CATSRERSEQFF.

The chain recombines TRBV2 with TRBJ1-2; 7 bases match TRBD1. After removal of 11 bases from V and 5 bases from J, the junction contained 11 bases not matched to a gene. The CDR3 consists of 13 residues. Per germline, CDR1 SNHLY and CDR2 FYNNEI. CDR3 sequence reads: CAGRQGLSYGYTF. The CDR3 DNA follows: TGTGCCGGAAGACAGGGACTTTCTTATGGCTACACCTTC.

The chain is built from TRBV13 and TRBJ2-7, with a possible D match to TRBD2 (6 bases). V lost 5 bases and J lost 7, with 9 bases in between. The germline gives CDR1 PRHDT, CDR2 FYEKMQ (reference sequence). CDR3 length: 11 residues. The CDR3 loop reads CASSLGGEQYF. The CDR3 DNA reads TGTGCCAGCAGCCTCGGGGGTGAGCAGTACTTC.

The chain employs TRBV28 and TRBJ2-2; 9 positions match TRBD1. Germline V gene sequence: CDR1 MDHEN, CDR2 SYDVKM. V lost 6 bases to trimming and J lost 5 bases; unmatched junction nucleotides: 4. This CDR3 is built from 14 residues. The DNA of the CDR3 is TGTGCCAGCAGACAGACAGGGGGAACCGGGGAGCTGTTTTTT. Translation: CASRQTGGTGELFF.

The chain joins TRBV6-5 to TRBJ1-1; TRBD1 aligns across 8 bases. The length of the CDR3 is 14 residues. After removal of 2 bases from V and 4 bases from J, the junction contained 3 bases not matched to a gene. Germline-derived CDR1 and CDR2 are MNHEY and SVGAGI. CDR3 DNA: TGTGCCAGCAGTTACGGACAGGGACGCACTGAAGCTTTCTTT. Amino acid sequence: CASSYGQGRTEAFF.

The chain has TRBV2 and TRBJ2-3; D is perhaps TRBD2 (6 bases). Trimming stripped 4 bases from V and 0 bases from J, with 14 bases between. Germline values: CDR1 SNHLY, CDR2 FYNNEI. The CDR3 spans 16 residues. The CDR3 region is CASSGASASSTDTQYF. Here the CDR3 DNA reads TGTGCCAGCAGTGGGGCTAGCGCCTCTAGCACAGATACGCAGTATTTT.

The rearrangement links TRBV4-1 to TRBJ2-2; 7 nucleotides agree with TRBD1. Germline V gives CDR1 MGHRA, CDR2 YSYEKL. Trimming took 1 base from V and 7 from J; bases not matched to a gene: 6. The CDR3 consists of 15 residues. The CDR3 DNA follows: TGCGCCAGCAGCCAAGCGACACAGGGGAACGGGGAGCTGTTTTTT. Amino acids: CASSQATQGNGELFF.

The chain employs TRBV5-1 and TRBJ2-3, with TRBD1 identical over 10 bases. Germline CDR1 and CDR2: SGHRS and YFSETQ. Losses at the gene ends were 2 bases for V and 4 bases for J; bases not matched to a gene: 4. This CDR3 has 15 amino acids. Here the CDR3 DNA reads TGCGCCAGCAGCTTAGGGACAGGGGCGGCAGATACGCAGTATTTT. This gives the protein CASSLGTGAADTQYF.

V and J are TRBV29-1 and TRBJ1-2, with 8 positions matching TRBD1. CDR1 and CDR2 from the germline V gene are SQVTM and ANQGSEA. CDR3 length: 13 residues. With V trimmed by 3 bases and J by 8 bases, 8 bases remained unmatched. CDR3 sequence: CSVDRTGFLGYTF. The CDR3 DNA is TGCAGCGTTGATAGGACAGGGTTTTTAGGCTACACCTTC.

The chain links TRBV11-2 to TRBJ2-5; possibly TRBD2 for D (7 bases). This CDR3 contains 14 residues. With 4 bases removed from V and 5 bases from J, the gap between germline ends came to 14 bases. CDR1 and CDR2 from the germline V gene are SGHAT and FQNNGV. CDR3 region: CASSSRGAGETQYF. The CDR3 DNA follows: TGTGCCAGCAGCTCCCGGGGGGCCGGGGAGACCCAGTACTTC.

The rearrangement links TRBV5-4 to TRBJ2-3; D is unresolved. Germline V gene lookup returns CDR1 SGHNT and CDR2 YYREEE (reference sequence). Trimming removed 0 bases at V and 0 bases at J, with 11 bases between. CDR3 length: 16 residues. The CDR3 spells CASSLGEIKSTDTQYF. CDR3 in DNA: TGTGCCAGCAGCTTGGGAGAAATTAAGAGCACAGATACGCAGTATTTT.

This chain uses TRBV7-3 with TRBJ2-5, with D tentatively TRBD1 (5 bases). The germline V gene encodes CDR1 SGHTA and CDR2 FQGTGA. The CDR3 has 15 amino acids. V was pared by 4 bases and J by 5 bases, with 17 bases between. The CDR3 DNA is TGTGCCAGCAGCTCAGATAATGGGGCAGCGGAGACCCAGTACTTC. Residues: CASSSDNGAAETQYF.

The chain joins TRBV18 to TRBJ2-2; 12 bases align to TRBD2. This CDR3 has 15 residues. Trimming took 6 bases from V and 7 from J; bases not matched to a gene: 6. The germline V gene encodes CDR1 KGHSH and CDR2 LQKENI. As DNA, the CDR3 is TGTGCCAGCTCTTCCGGACTAGCGGGGTTCGGGGAGCTGTTTTTT. Protein product: CASSSGLAGFGELFF.